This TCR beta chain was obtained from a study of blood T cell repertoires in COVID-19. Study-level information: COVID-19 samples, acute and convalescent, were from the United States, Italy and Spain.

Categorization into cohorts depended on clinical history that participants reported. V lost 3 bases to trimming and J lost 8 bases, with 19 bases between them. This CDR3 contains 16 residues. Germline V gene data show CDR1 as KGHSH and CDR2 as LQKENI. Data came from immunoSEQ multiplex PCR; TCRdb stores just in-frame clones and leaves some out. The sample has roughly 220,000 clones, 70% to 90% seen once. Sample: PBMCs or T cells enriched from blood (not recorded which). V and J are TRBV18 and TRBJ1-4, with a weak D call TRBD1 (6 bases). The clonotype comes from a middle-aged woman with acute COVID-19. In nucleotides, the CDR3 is TGTGCCAGCTCACCCCTGCCCCCCAAGGGGGGGGAAAAACTGTTTTTT. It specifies CASSPLPPKGGEKLFF.